This paragraph covers one T cell receptor beta chain sequence. What antigen it recognizes has not been identified. Per-base quality was not reported, and no clone a single base away is much larger than it. V loses 0 bases of germline sequence and J loses 0 bases, and the interval between the two ends is 7 bases. Looking up the germline V gene yields CDR1 SGDLS and CDR2 YYNGEE. Reading from cysteine to phenylalanine, the CDR3 counts 15 amino acids. Only the CDR3 portion is preserved as DNA: 45 bases, with reading frame beginning at the first base. Each collaborating institution followed its own protocols to collect whole blood in K2EDTA tubes. Collaborator samples were shipped for TCRbeta analysis as frozen whole blood, isolated PBMCs, or DNA extracted from either sample type. TCRbeta CDR3 regions were amplified from genomic DNA by means of the immunoSEQ Assay, a bias-controlled multiplex PCR. The paper's data handling went like this. Nucleated cell counts per sample were estimated from amplification of reference gene primers within the assay. To quantify the absolute abundance of each unique TCRbeta CDR3 rearrangement, sequence reads were collapsed and filtered. Productive Simpson clonality was computed per sample as the square root of Simpson's diversity index over productive rearrangements. As stored in TCRdb, this immuneACCESS dataset retains in-frame rearrangements with V and J assigned. A fraction of the clones does not appear; measured against another copy, unresolved V genes explain less than half of the discrepancy, and the remainder lacks a known reason. V and J calls plus clone size are reproduced from that table; the DNA served to infer D and trimming. The sample table holds 100,000 or so clones, of which under 80% were seen once. In total, the top ten clones hold 20% to 25% of the sample.

This sample is part of a study of blood T cell repertoires in COVID-19 (dated by TCRdb to the early 2020s). For the study in its entirety: Samples covering the acute and convalescent phases of COVID-19 were provided by collaborators in the United States, Italy and Spain. The repertoires were made available in a free public database intended to serve as a resource for research on the immune response to SARS-CoV-2. HLA class I and class II types, where available, came from metadata supplied by the sample provider rather than from assay-based typing. Sample metadata almost always included a de-identified subject ID, COVID-19 status, age in years and sex. Subjects who had been exposed to COVID-19, were actively infected with it, or had recovered from it provided the deeply sampled blood TCRbeta repertoires that made up the dataset. The material from the prospective study consisted of cDNA or gDNA derived from T cells, B-cell-depleted T cells, or PBMCs. The samples were drawn from the first 160 participants of the ongoing ImmuneRACE study and from 1,254 subjects provided by 6 global collaborators. What the work shows at the level of the full study, not this receptor alone: Clinical and demographic metadata were provided uncurated, with the amount varying by source and participant.

The specimen was peripheral blood. The rearranged segments are TRBV9 and TRBJ1-3; the D gene assignment is ambiguous. The origin of this receptor is a man in his 70s with active or convalescent COVID-19. The nucleotides are TGTGCCAGCAGCGTAGGCGGCTTCTCTGGAAACACCATATATTTT. Translation gives CASSVGGFSGNTIYF.